Below, 16 T cell receptor beta chains from the same sample are listed, as sequenced in a study of cytomegalovirus exposure and HLA in healthy donors. This PCR relied on a set of 60 Vbeta primers and 13 Jbeta primers. Data came from immunoSEQ multiplex PCR; TCRdb stores just in-frame clones and leaves some out. The sample lists 150,000 to 200,000 clones, about 77% occurring once. What was sequenced was PBMCs. The receptor set was obtained from a man in his sixties in good health and CMV-seronegative.

The rearrangement joins TRBV4-2 to TRBJ2-1, with 8 bases matching TRBD1. V dropped 1 base and J dropped 10; count of bases not matched to a gene: 12. Germline CDR1 reads LGHNA; CDR2 reads YNFKEQ. CDR3 size: 16 residues. In nucleotides, the CDR3 is TGTGCCAGCAGCCAAGGTGTCGGGACAGGTCGGATGGAGCAGTTCTTC. The encoded protein is CASSQGVGTGRMEQFF.

This clone was seen more than once but under ten times. The J gene is TRBJ1-2, the V gene TRBV6-1; D gene uncertain. The CDR3 consists of 16 residues. V lost 2 bases to trimming and J lost 0 bases, with 13 bases between them. CDR1 and CDR2 from the germline V gene are MNHNS and SASEGT. The DNA of the CDR3 is TGTGCCAGCAGTGAATGGTCTCCTACTTCTAACTATGGCTACACCTTC. Translating it yields CASSEWSPTSNYGYTF.

The rearrangement uses TRBV7-2 and TRBJ2-5; D remains unclear. With 5 bases removed from V and 5 bases from J, the gap between germline ends came to 9 bases. The CDR3 is 12 amino acids. Germline CDR1 and CDR2: SGHTA and FQGNSA. For the CDR3, the DNA is TGTGCCAGCAGCCCCTCCCTTGAGACCCAGTACTTC. Its protein product is CASSPSLETQYF.

This chain links TRBV10-1 with TRBJ1-3; no firm D call. The CDR3 runs 12 residues. Germline V gene sequence: CDR1 WNHNN, CDR2 SYGVQD (reference sequence). The V end lost 8 bases, the J end lost 0 bases, and 5 bases lay between the germline ends. CDR3 amino acids: CASGSSGNTIYF. The CDR3 bases are TGCGCCAGCGGGAGCTCTGGAAACACCATATATTTT.

The genes are TRBV18 and TRBJ2-7; D is perhaps TRBD2 (6 bases). CDR1 is KGHSH, CDR2 LQKENI, per germline. This CDR3 has 13 residues. Trimming left V 5 bases short and J 9 bases short, with 17 bases between. CDR3 residues: CASSDRETGRQYF. In DNA form, the CDR3 reads TGTGCCAGCTCAGACCGGGAGACGGGTCGGCAGTACTTC.

The rearrangement uses TRBV7-9 and TRBJ2-3, with TRBD1 matching 8 bases. CDR1 and CDR2 from the germline V gene are SEHNR and FQNEAQ (reference sequence). Trimming at V came to 0 bases and at J to 4 bases, leaving 6 bases not matched to a gene. The CDR3 has 16 amino acids. In DNA, the CDR3 is TGTGCCAGCAGCTTAGCTTGGGGACAGGAGGCAGATACGCAGTATTTT. Amino acid sequence: CASSLAWGQEADTQYF.

The V call is TRBV9, the J call TRBJ2-7, with 9 bases that match TRBD1. The germline V gene encodes CDR1 SGDLS and CDR2 YYNGEE. CDR3 length: 14 amino acids. Trimming took 3 bases from V and 6 from J; bases not matched to a gene: 7. CDR3 amino acids: CASSARTGAVEQYF. The CDR3 nucleotides are TGTGCCAGCAGCGCCCGGACAGGGGCTGTCGAGCAGTACTTC. Looking up the rest from reference TRBV9 and TRBJ2-7 gives the full variable domain: DSGVTQTPKHLITATGQRVTLRCSPRSGDLSVYWYQQSLDQGLQFLIQYYNGEERAKGNILERFSAQQFPDLHSELNLSSLELGDSALYFCASSARTGAVEQYFGPGTRLTVT.

The genes are TRBV19 and TRBJ2-1, with TRBD2 identical over 8 bases. The CDR3 length is 14 residues. CDR1 LNHDA and CDR2 SQIVND come from the germline V gene (reference sequence). With V trimmed by 7 bases and J by 4 bases, 6 bases remained unmatched. The CDR3 DNA reads TGTGCCAGTAAAAAAGCGGGGGAGTACAATGAGCAGTTCTTC. Amino acid sequence: CASKKAGEYNEQFF.

This chain connects TRBV19 to TRBJ2-5; D is perhaps TRBD2 (7 bases). Germline V gene data show CDR1 as LNHDA and CDR2 as SQIVND (reference sequence). The CDR3 loop spans 14 amino acids. Trimming stripped 5 bases from V and 0 bases from J, with 10 bases between. The chain's CDR3 is CASSWGGDQETQYF. CDR3 DNA sequence: TGTGCCAGTAGTTGGGGGGGCGACCAAGAGACCCAGTACTTC.

The chain uses TRBV5-1 and TRBJ1-4, with 11 bases matching TRBD1. CDR1 SGHRS and CDR2 YFSETQ come from the germline V gene. This CDR3 spans 15 amino acids. Trimming cost V 4 bases and J 2 bases; bases outside gene matches: 1. This chain's CDR3 is CASSGTGGTNEKLFF. The CDR3 bases are TGCGCCAGCAGCGGGACAGGGGGGACTAATGAAAAACTGTTTTTT.

This clone was seen only a few times. This chain uses TRBV28 with TRBJ1-4; TRBD1 matches at 9 bases. Germline V CDR1 and CDR2: MDHEN, SYDVKM. J gave up 5 bases and V 8 bases, and 9 bases lay outside the gene matches. This CDR3 region has 15 residues. This CDR3 is CASGQGGQGNEKLFF. DNA for the CDR3: TGTGCCAGCGGTCAAGGGGGACAGGGAAATGAAAAACTGTTTTTT. The variable domain in full, with the rest retrieved from reference TRBV28 and TRBJ1-4, is DVKVTQSSRYLVKRTGEKVFLECVQDMDHENMFWYRQDPGLGLRLIYFSYDVKMKEKGDIPEGYSVSREKKERFSLILESASTNQTSMYLCASGQGGQGNEKLFFGSGTQLSVL.

The chain employs TRBV30 and TRBJ1-1; 7 bases are shared with TRBD1. From germline, CDR1 is GTSNPN and CDR2 SVGIG (reference sequence). V shed 0 bases, J shed 6 bases, and the junction held 7 bases outside the gene matches. The CDR3 is 14 residues long. This CDR3 reads CAWSVKGARAEAFF. The CDR3 coding sequence is TGTGCCTGGAGTGTTAAGGGGGCGCGGGCTGAAGCTTTCTTT.

The rearrangement uses TRBV19 and TRBJ1-1, with D tentatively TRBD1 (5 bases). In germline, CDR1 is LNHDA, CDR2 SQIVND (reference sequence). With 3 bases removed from V and 4 bases from J, the gap between germline ends came to 12 bases. The CDR3 runs to 14 residues. The CDR3 sequence is CASSISQVPTEAFF. In DNA, the CDR3 is TGTGCCAGTAGTATTTCACAGGTACCCACTGAAGCTTTCTTT.

Worth noting for this clone: A junction end diverges from the germline sequence, so it may reflect a read error. This rearrangement joins TRBV5-1 to TRBJ1-2; 7 bases fit TRBD1. Per the germline V gene, CDR1 is SGHRS and CDR2 is YFSETQ. There are 15 residues in the CDR3. The chain's CDR3 is CASSLDQGEIYGYPF. CDR3 DNA: TGCGCCAGCAGCTTGGATCAGGGGGAGATCTATGGCTACCCCTTC.

V gene TRBV18 combines with J gene TRBJ1-5, with TRBD1 identical over 7 bases. Trimming took 2 bases from V and 3 from J; bases not matched to a gene: 4. The CDR3 extends over 15 amino acids. CDR1 KGHSH and CDR2 LQKENI come from the germline V gene. CDR3 residues: CASSPLGQINQPQHF. CDR3 DNA: TGTGCCAGCTCACCATTGGGACAGATCAATCAGCCCCAGCATTTT.

The chain is built from TRBV4-1 and TRBJ2-7; 9 bases align to TRBD1. From germline, CDR1 is MGHRA and CDR2 YSYEKL. The CDR3 runs 16 residues. V dropped 5 bases and J dropped 3; count of bases not matched to a gene: 11. For the CDR3, the DNA is TGCGCCAGCAGCGGAGACCGGGACAGGGAAAACTACGAGCAGTACTTC. Amino acid sequence: CASSGDRDRENYEQYF.